A single sample gave rise to the 15 T cell receptor beta chains below, sequenced in a study of response to subunit inactivated influenza vaccine. TCRdb analysed the RT-PCR reads with MiXCR anew, one entry per CDR3 protein. The data show 450,000 to 550,000 distinct CDR3 sequences, with around 25% seen just once and under 2.5% held by the top ten. The sequences come from CD4+ T cells sorted from PBMCs, collected less than 6 days after vaccination. The receptors were gathered from a man aged 50 or older who received an inactivated influenza vaccine.

This chain uses TRBV18 with TRBJ2-3; D is uncertain. The CDR3 spans 15 residues. Trimming removed 1 base at V and 0 bases at J, with 8 bases between. Germline-derived CDR1 and CDR2 are KGHSH and LQKENI. The CDR3 DNA follows: TGTGCCAGCTCACCACAGGGTCCCAGCACAGATACGCAGTATTTT. It is translated as CASSPQGPSTDTQYF.

The chain couples TRBV2 to TRBJ1-5; 8 bases line up with TRBD1. The CDR3 extends over 16 amino acids. Germline lookup yields CDR1 SNHLY and CDR2 FYNNEI. V shed 6 bases, J shed 1 base, and the junction held 8 bases outside the gene matches. The CDR3 is CASRLDQGASNQPQHF. The CDR3 DNA sequence: TGTGCCAGCAGGCTTGATCAGGGGGCGAGCAATCAGCCCCAGCATTTT.

There are a few counts of this clonotype. This chain joins TRBV20-1 and TRBJ2-2; no clear D. The CDR3 extends over 13 amino acids. The germline V gene has CDR1 DFQATT and CDR2 SNEGSKA (reference sequence). The ends were cut back, 6 bases at V and 8 bases at J, with 16 bases in the middle. The CDR3 DNA is TGCAGTGCGGCCCGCCGGTTTCAGGGGGAGCTGTTTTTT. Protein sequence: CSAARRFQGELFF.

A few counts support this clonotype. The chain recombines TRBV7-2 with TRBJ2-3; no firm D call. Trimming cost V 5 bases and J 0 bases, with 12 bases left between them. Germline V CDR1 and CDR2: SGHTA, FQGNSA. CDR3 length equals 15 residues. The CDR3 region has the DNA TGTGCCAGCAGCCCCCAGTGGGGTAGCACAGATACGCAGTATTTT. It specifies CASSPQWGSTDTQYF.

This clonotype was found many times. This chain uses TRBV7-2 with TRBJ2-1; TRBD2 might be the D (6 bases). V shed 4 bases and J shed 3 bases, with 13 bases lying between them. This CDR3 has 15 amino acids. CDR1 and CDR2 (germline): SGHTA, FQGNSA. This CDR3 is CASSSPPGVYNEQFF. CDR3 coding DNA: TGTGCCAGCAGCTCCCCCCCGGGGGTCTACAATGAGCAGTTCTTC.

This chain links TRBV4-3 with TRBJ2-7, with 11 bases fitting TRBD2. CDR3 length equals 19 residues. The trim removed 0 bases at V and 2 bases at J, leaving 12 bases unmatched. CDR1 is LGHNA and CDR2 is YSLEER in the germline V gene. This CDR3 is CASSQDMSSTSGTTYEQYF. In nucleotides, the CDR3 is TGCGCCAGCAGCCAAGATATGAGTTCGACTAGCGGGACGACCTACGAGCAGTACTTC.

The chain employs TRBV28 and TRBJ2-5; D may be TRBD1 (5 bases). V was cut by 2 bases and J by 6 bases, with 10 bases left in between. Germline V CDR1 and CDR2: MDHEN, SYDVKM. This CDR3 is built from 13 residues. CDR3 nucleotides: TGTGCCAGCAGTTTACGACAGATACAGACCCAGTACTTC. Translation: CASSLRQIQTQYF.

The chain uses TRBV10-3 and TRBJ2-3; 10 positions match TRBD2. The CDR3 has 15 amino acids. The germline V gene encodes CDR1 ENHRY and CDR2 SYGVKD. J gave up 1 base and V 5 bases, and 3 bases lay outside the gene matches. The CDR3 region has the DNA TGTGCCATCAGTTTCGGGACTAGCGGCACAGATACGCAGTATTTT. Its translation: CAISFGTSGTDTQYF.

This clonotype was seen only a few times. The chain uses TRBV6-1 and TRBJ1-4, with D tentatively TRBD1 (5 bases). The V end lost 1 base, the J end lost 11 bases, and 17 bases lay between the germline ends. The CDR3 has 15 amino acids. CDR1 MNHNS and CDR2 SASEGT come from the germline V gene. The CDR3 sequence is CASSEGRSYGGKLFF. In DNA form, the CDR3 reads TGTGCCAGCAGTGAAGGGCGTTCGTATGGGGGGAAACTGTTTTTT.

This sequence joins TRBV10-1 and TRBJ2-1, with TRBD2 matching 9 bases. Germline V lookup: CDR1 WNHNN, CDR2 SYGVQD (reference sequence). This CDR3 comprises 16 residues. V shed 10 bases and J 0 bases; nucleotides not matched to a gene: 10. CDR3 in DNA: TGCGCCACCTCGAGCGGGGGGCTGTCCTCCTACAATGAGCAGTTCTTC. Translated, it gives CATSSGGLSSYNEQFF.

This clonotype has more than one count but fewer than ten. J is TRBJ2-7 and V is TRBV18, with a tentative D call TRBD1 (6 bases). The CDR3 covers 14 residues. CDR1 and CDR2 from the germline V gene are KGHSH and LQKENI. V was shortened by 2 bases and J by 2 bases, with 10 bases between the two germline ends. The DNA of the CDR3 is TGTGCCAGCTCACCAGGTGCAGGGGCCTACGAGCAGTACTTC. Encoded protein: CASSPGAGAYEQYF.

This clonotype came up a few times. This chain links TRBV5-6 with TRBJ2-1; D unresolved. The CDR3 is 15 amino acids. The V gene's germline CDR1 is SGHDT and CDR2 YYEEEE. V shed 6 bases and J shed 2 bases, with 15 bases lying between them. CDR3 DNA: TGTGCCAGCAACCCCACACACGGCACCTACAATGAGCAGTTCTTC. It translates to CASNPTHGTYNEQFF. Drawing the rest from reference TRBV5-6 and TRBJ2-1, the complete variable domain is DAGVTQSPTHLIKTRGQQVTLRCSPKSGHDTVSWYQQALGQGPQFIFQYYEEEERQRGNFPDRFSGHQFPNYSSELNVNALLLGDSALYLCASNPTHGTYNEQFFGPGTRLTVL.

The table lists this clonotype with a few counts. CDR3 sequence reads: CASSRDAFYEQYF. The CDR3 nucleotides are TGTGCCAGCAGCCGGGATGCCTTCTACGAGCAGTACTTC. The chain joins TRBV6-1 to TRBJ2-7; D may be TRBD2 (5 bases). CDR3 size: 13 residues. The germline V gene has CDR1 MNHNS and CDR2 SASEGT. Trimming removed 6 bases at V and 3 bases at J, with 12 bases between.

This clonotype was counted between two and nine times. This chain joins TRBV7-2 and TRBJ2-5; 8 nucleotides line up with TRBD1. The CDR3 contains 15 residues. The junction had 3 bases not matched to a gene; V was cut back by 1 base and J by 2 bases. Germline V lookup: CDR1 SGHTA, CDR2 FQGNSA. The CDR3: CASSLVRGPQETQYF. Written as DNA, the CDR3 is TGTGCCAGCAGCTTAGTCAGGGGGCCTCAAGAGACCCAGTACTTC.

There are a few counts of this clonotype. The V call is TRBV5-1, the J call TRBJ2-7; 7 bases are a match to TRBD2. The CDR3 covers 16 residues. J was trimmed by 0 bases and V by 4 bases; bases with no gene match: 10. The V gene's germline CDR1 is SGHRS and CDR2 YFSETQ. Written as DNA, the CDR3 is TGCGCCAGCAGCCCCCTAGCGGAGATCGCCTCCTACGAGCAGTACTTC. It codes for CASSPLAEIASYEQYF.